Below are 30 T cell receptor beta chains sequenced from a single sample in a study of human thymus T cells. Clones were sequenced by immunoSEQ multiplex PCR, and TCRdb holds only the in-frame ones, with some missing. The sample includes tens of thousands of clones, 95% to 98% of them seen just once. Resections that were taken during corrective heart surgery supplied the thymus tissue. Sequencing was done on a sample of thymus tissue. Every receptor here comes from a boy in the first two years of life with a congenital heart defect but otherwise immunologically healthy.

The chain employs TRBV27 and TRBJ1-1; TRBD1 agrees at 8 bases. This CDR3 region has 14 residues. Germline V lookup: CDR1 MNHEY, CDR2 SMNVEV (reference sequence). The ends lost 5 bases at V and 6 bases at J; junction bases unmatched: 8. The CDR3 coding sequence is TGTGCCAGCAGTCTAGGACAGGGCGCTGCTGAAGCTTTCTTT. Protein sequence: CASSLGQGAAEAFF.

The rearrangement uses TRBV27 and TRBJ2-7; 15 bases are a match to TRBD2. CDR1 MNHEY and CDR2 SMNVEV come from the germline V gene (reference sequence). The CDR3 runs 20 residues. V shed 5 bases, J shed 2 bases, and the junction held 16 bases outside the gene matches. CDR3 loop: CASSGGLAGGRSPNTYEQYF. CDR3 DNA: TGTGCCAGCAGTGGCGGACTAGCGGGAGGGCGCTCCCCAAATACCTACGAGCAGTACTTC.

The chain has TRBV4-2 and TRBJ1-1, with D possibly being TRBD1 (6 bases). The CDR3 is made up of 18 amino acids. Trimming shortened V by 4 bases and J by 3 bases, and 24 bases separated the two germline ends. CDR1 is LGHNA and CDR2 is YNFKEQ in the germline V gene. The CDR3 region is CASSLTWIGSTGYTEAFF. For the CDR3, the DNA is TGTGCCAGCAGCCTTACGTGGATTGGATCAACAGGGTACACTGAAGCTTTCTTT.

The chain joins TRBV6-1 to TRBJ2-3; 12 bases line up with TRBD1. J lost 4 bases, V lost 2 bases, and 19 bases had no gene match. The CDR3 covers 21 residues. Germline V gene lookup returns CDR1 MNHNS and CDR2 SASEGT. CDR3 sequence: CASSEPGQGASGEESADTQYF. The DNA of the CDR3 is TGTGCCAGCAGTGAACCGGGACAGGGGGCAAGCGGAGAGGAGTCCGCAGATACGCAGTATTTT.

The chain has TRBV15 and TRBJ2-3; tentatively, D is TRBD2 (5 bases). Trimming removed 0 bases from V and 4 bases from J, with 14 bases in between. The CDR3 covers 16 residues. Germline V gene data show CDR1 as LNHNV and CDR2 as YYDKDF (reference sequence). CDR3 nucleotide sequence: TGTGCCACCAGCAGAGATAAGGCTCCTAGCCCAGATACGCAGTATTTT. Amino acids: CATSRDKAPSPDTQYF.

The rearrangement uses TRBV14 and TRBJ2-3, with D possibly TRBD2 on 6 matching bases. This CDR3 comprises 15 residues. The V and J ends lost 4 bases and 4 bases respectively, with 15 bases between them. Germline V CDR1 and CDR2: SGHDN, FVKESK. The CDR3 is CASSPRGVFSDTQYF. The CDR3 DNA reads as TGTGCCAGCAGCCCACGCGGGGTCTTCTCAGATACGCAGTATTTT. Complete variable domain (other parts from reference TRBV14 and TRBJ2-3): EAGVTQFPSHSVIEKGQTVTLRCDPISGHDNLYWYRRVMGKEIKFLLHFVKESKQDESGMPNNRFLAERTGGTYSTLKVQPAELEDSGVYFCASSPRGVFSDTQYFGPGTRLTVL.

The chain carries TRBV7-6 and TRBJ2-1; TRBD2 matches at 10 bases. The CDR3 covers 14 residues. Germline CDR1 is SGHVS and CDR2 is FNYEAQ. Trimming at V came to 2 bases and at J to 10 bases, leaving 5 bases not matched to a gene. This CDR3 is CASSLRLAGDEQFF. The DNA of the CDR3 is TGTGCCAGCAGCTTACGGCTAGCGGGGGACGAGCAGTTCTTC. The full variable domain, with the rest looked up from reference TRBV7-6 and TRBJ2-1, is GAGVSQSPRYKVTKRGQDVALRCDPISGHVSLYWYRQALGQGPEFLTYFNYEAQQDKSGLPNDRFSAERPEGSISTLTIQRTEQRDSAMYRCASSLRLAGDEQFFGPGTRLTVL.

CDR3 sequence reads: CASPPGQTTAYEQYF. CDR3 nucleotides: TGTGCCAGCCCCCCAGGGCAGACTACGGCATACGAGCAGTACTTC. The rearrangement links TRBV25-1 to TRBJ2-7; TRBD1 or TRBD2 may be the D gene (5 bases each). The CDR3 runs 15 residues. Germline loops: CDR1 MGHDK, CDR2 SYGVNS. With 8 bases removed from V and 4 bases from J, the gap between germline ends came to 21 bases.

The rearrangement links TRBV14 to TRBJ2-1, with 9 bases that match TRBD2. The CDR3 length is 18 residues. Germline loops: CDR1 SGHDN, CDR2 FVKESK. Unmatched junction bases numbered 20, after V lost 6 bases and J lost 8 bases. CDR3 in amino acids: CASSTSGVAGVGKDEQFF. CDR3 coding DNA: TGTGCCAGCAGTACGAGTGGGGTAGCGGGAGTGGGTAAGGATGAGCAGTTCTTC. The whole variable domain, remainder taken from reference TRBV14 and TRBJ2-1, is EAGVTQFPSHSVIEKGQTVTLRCDPISGHDNLYWYRRVMGKEIKFLLHFVKESKQDESGMPNNRFLAERTGGTYSTLKVQPAELEDSGVYFCASSTSGVAGVGKDEQFFGPGTRLTVL.

The V and J genes are TRBV13 and TRBJ2-2; 7 bases are a match to TRBD1. The germline V gene has CDR1 PRHDT and CDR2 FYEKMQ (reference sequence). Germline trimming cut 3 bases from V and 1 base from J; bases unmatched to any gene: 14. The CDR3 loop spans 19 amino acids. The CDR3 sequence is CASSLIMWETGLNTGELFF. The CDR3 nucleotides read TGTGCCAGCAGCTTGATTATGTGGGAGACAGGGTTGAACACCGGGGAGCTGTTTTTT.

The genes are TRBV4-3 and TRBJ1-5; 7 nucleotides align to TRBD1. With 0 bases clipped from V and 0 bases from J, the junction kept 8 bases outside the gene matches. The germline V gene encodes CDR1 LGHNA and CDR2 YSLEER. The CDR3 has 18 residues. DNA of the CDR3: TGCGCCAGCAGCCAAGAGCCCCGGGACAGCTATAGCAATCAGCCCCAGCATTTT. Encoded protein: CASSQEPRDSYSNQPQHF.

The DNA for the CDR3 is TGCGCCAGCAGCACGGGGAGCCTGACAGACTACCGGGGTTCCCGTGGCTACACCTTC. It encodes CASSTGSLTDYRGSRGYTF. J is TRBJ1-2 and V is TRBV5-1, with D perhaps TRBD1 (5 bases). The CDR3 length is 19 residues. The V and J ends lost 4 bases and 7 bases respectively, with 32 bases between them. The germline CDR1 and CDR2 sequences are SGHRS and YFSETQ.

This chain uses TRBV5-6 with TRBJ2-7; TRBD2 might be the D (5 bases). Germline loops: CDR1 SGHDT, CDR2 YYEEEE. Trimming took off 4 bases at V and 3 bases at J, with 14 bases between the two ends. This CDR3 region has 14 residues. CDR3 sequence: CASSPDGGLYEQYF. The DNA for the CDR3 is TGTGCCAGCAGCCCGGACGGTGGACTCTACGAGCAGTACTTC. The whole variable domain, filled in from reference TRBV5-6 and TRBJ2-7, reads DAGVTQSPTHLIKTRGQQVTLRCSPKSGHDTVSWYQQALGQGPQFIFQYYEEEERQRGNFPDRFSGHQFPNYSSELNVNALLLGDSALYLCASSPDGGLYEQYFGPGTRLTVT.

V gene TRBV6-6 combines with J gene TRBJ1-2, with 9 bases that match TRBD1. This CDR3 is built from 13 residues. CDR1 MNHNY and CDR2 SVGAGI come from the germline V gene (reference sequence). V gave up 6 bases and J gave up 3 bases; unmatched junction bases: 2. The CDR3 nucleotides are TGTGCCAGCAGGAGACAGGGGGACTATGGCTACACCTTC. This encodes CASRRQGDYGYTF.

The V and J genes are TRBV7-2 and TRBJ1-5; 9 positions match TRBD1. J lost 3 bases, V lost 4 bases, and 4 bases had no gene match. The CDR3 has 15 amino acids. Germline-derived CDR1 and CDR2 are SGHTA and FQGNSA. The CDR3 loop is CASSSRDRDNQPQHF. CDR3 in DNA: TGTGCCAGCAGCTCCAGGGACAGGGACAATCAGCCCCAGCATTTT.

This chain joins TRBV14 and TRBJ2-2; perhaps TRBD1 as D (6 bases). Germline lookup yields CDR1 SGHDN and CDR2 FVKESK. The CDR3 loop spans 15 amino acids. V shed 3 bases and J shed 8 bases, with 16 bases lying between them. Written as DNA, the CDR3 is TGTGCCAGCAGCCAGGAACCCCAGGGGAATGGGGAGCTGTTTTTT. Translated, it gives CASSQEPQGNGELFF.

This chain uses TRBV28 with TRBJ1-1; D gene unclear. Germline CDR1 MDHEN, CDR2 SYDVKM. The CDR3 has 13 amino acids. The V and J ends lost 2 bases and 5 bases respectively, with 9 bases between them. The CDR3 loop is CASSLGLGTEAFF. Written as DNA, the CDR3 is TGTGCCAGCAGTTTAGGGCTGGGGACTGAAGCTTTCTTT.

V is TRBV5-6 and J is TRBJ1-3; 11 bases map to TRBD1. V shed 2 bases, J shed 2 bases, and the junction held 3 bases outside the gene matches. The CDR3 has 16 residues. Germline V gene lookup returns CDR1 SGHDT and CDR2 YYEEEE. The DNA for the CDR3 is TGTGCCAGCAGCTTACCGGGACAGGGGGCTGGAAACACCATATATTTT. The encoded protein is CASSLPGQGAGNTIYF. Together with reference TRBV5-6 and TRBJ1-3, the CDR3 gives the full variable domain: DAGVTQSPTHLIKTRGQQVTLRCSPKSGHDTVSWYQQALGQGPQFIFQYYEEEERQRGNFPDRFSGHQFPNYSSELNVNALLLGDSALYLCASSLPGQGAGNTIYFGEGSWLTVV.

The chain combines TRBV6-1 with TRBJ2-7; 7 nucleotides match TRBD1. Trimming at V came to 10 bases and at J to 4 bases, leaving 13 bases not matched to a gene. This CDR3 spans 14 amino acids. The V gene's germline CDR1 is MNHNS and CDR2 SASEGT. The DNA for the CDR3 is TGTGCCACCGTCCGAAACCCGGGACAGTACGAGCAGTACTTC. This encodes CATVRNPGQYEQYF.

The chain links TRBV13 to TRBJ2-2; D gene ambiguous. There are 14 residues in the CDR3. Germline lookup yields CDR1 PRHDT and CDR2 FYEKMQ (reference sequence). Trimming stripped 5 bases from V and 5 bases from J, with 12 bases between. The CDR3 here is CASSRFRGTGELFF. The CDR3 DNA reads TGTGCCAGCAGCCGTTTTAGAGGTACCGGGGAGCTGTTTTTT.

This chain uses TRBV2 with TRBJ2-1; D remains ambiguous. Between the trimmed V and J ends, which lost 4 bases and 0 bases, there was a span of 7 bases. Germline CDR1 reads SNHLY; CDR2 reads FYNNEI. The CDR3 length is 14 residues. CDR3 amino acids: CASSGPSSYNEQFF. The CDR3 DNA sequence: TGTGCCAGCAGTGGTCCCTCCTCCTACAATGAGCAGTTCTTC.

This chain connects TRBV6-5 to TRBJ2-7; D may be TRBD1 or TRBD2 (6 bases each). CDR3 size: 15 residues. The germline gives CDR1 MNHEY, CDR2 SVGAGI. The V end was cut by 2 bases, the J end by 3 bases, with 14 bases between. The CDR3 DNA sequence: TGTGCCAGCAGTTACGGCGGGACATCCAACTACGAGCAGTACTTC. Translating gives CASSYGGTSNYEQYF.

This clone was recorded once. The chain uses TRBV14 and TRBJ2-4; 12 bases are a match to TRBD2. The trim removed 4 bases at V and 0 bases at J, leaving 13 bases unmatched. The CDR3 runs to 20 residues. CDR1 and CDR2 from the germline V gene are SGHDN and FVKESK. In DNA form, the CDR3 reads TGTGCCAGCAGCCTGCGCCTACCTAGCGGGAGGGCCCTAGCCAAAAACATTCAGTACTTC. Translation: CASSLRLPSGRALAKNIQYF. Using reference TRBV14 and TRBJ2-4 for the parts outside the CDR3, the full variable domain is EAGVTQFPSHSVIEKGQTVTLRCDPISGHDNLYWYRRVMGKEIKFLLHFVKESKQDESGMPNNRFLAERTGGTYSTLKVQPAELEDSGVYFCASSLRLPSGRALAKNIQYFGAGTRLSVL.

The V and J genes are TRBV28 and TRBJ1-4; perhaps TRBD1 as D (5 bases). The length of the CDR3 is 15 residues. V was shortened by 1 base and J by 8 bases, with 14 bases between the two germline ends. Germline CDR1 and CDR2: MDHEN and SYDVKM. The CDR3 is CASSLFIGVEEKLFF. The CDR3 DNA is TGTGCCAGCAGTTTATTCATAGGGGTCGAGGAAAAACTGTTTTTT.

This chain joins TRBV5-1 and TRBJ2-1, with D hard to call. Germline V CDR1 and CDR2: SGHRS, YFSETQ. Deletions cut 4 bases from V and 3 bases from J, with 14 bases between. The CDR3 covers 15 residues. The CDR3 protein is CASSVLWADYNEQFF. In DNA, the CDR3 is TGCGCCAGCAGCGTTCTGTGGGCTGACTACAATGAGCAGTTCTTC.

The V call is TRBV28, the J call TRBJ2-1; 8 positions agree with TRBD2. The V segment lost 5 bases and the J segment 5 bases; nucleotides outside the gene matches: 11. There are 16 residues in the CDR3. Germline V gene data show CDR1 as MDHEN and CDR2 as SYDVKM. CDR3 loop: CASSPNPGLVNNEQFF. The CDR3 DNA follows: TGTGCCAGCAGTCCAAATCCGGGACTAGTTAACAATGAGCAGTTCTTC.

V gene TRBV27 combines with J gene TRBJ2-5; D remains unclear. Germline-derived CDR1 and CDR2 are MNHEY and SMNVEV (reference sequence). The length of the CDR3 is 13 residues. With 5 bases removed from V and 4 bases from J, the gap between germline ends came to 11 bases. CDR3 protein: CASSQAPLETQYF. CDR3 in DNA: TGTGCCAGCAGTCAAGCGCCGCTAGAGACCCAGTACTTC.

The V and J genes are TRBV10-2 and TRBJ2-3; possible D gene TRBD2, 6 bases. CDR1 and CDR2 from the germline V gene are WSHSY and SAAADI. V dropped 6 bases and J dropped 6 bases, with 19 bases sitting between them. The CDR3 runs 15 residues. CDR3 bases: TGCGCCAGCAGGCCGTTGGGAGGTCGGTCGGATACGCAGTATTTT. It encodes CASRPLGGRSDTQYF.

A single count supports this clone. V gene TRBV6-5 combines with J gene TRBJ2-7; 7 bases are a match to TRBD1. The CDR3 has 14 residues. The V gene's germline CDR1 is MNHEY and CDR2 SVGAGI. V was clipped by 5 bases and J by 3 bases; unmatched bases: 7. This CDR3 reads CASSPGQVHYEQYF. CDR3 DNA sequence: TGTGCCAGCAGTCCCGGACAGGTCCACTACGAGCAGTACTTC.

The rearrangement joins TRBV4-2 to TRBJ2-3; D might be TRBD2 (5 bases). The CDR3 consists of 18 residues. V was clipped by 1 base and J by 11 bases, with 28 bases between them. Germline-derived CDR1 and CDR2 are LGHNA and YNFKEQ. In DNA, the CDR3 is TGTGCCAGCAGCCAAGTCCGAGCCGGGATACGCCCCCGTTGGGTGCAGTATTTT. Translated, it gives CASSQVRAGIRPRWVQYF.